Detailed here is one T cell receptor (beta chain). Its antigen has not been determined. Base-call qualities are not available, and no considerably larger clone is one nucleotide away. These data come from a study of molecular identifiers for immune sequencing clone quantification listed by TCRdb under 2018. Regarding the study in general: In a replicate experiment, RNA from 20,000 or 100,000 naive CD8 T cells was split into five aliquots, four of which were sequenced. This methods study used CD8 T cells to benchmark TCR RNA copy counting and molecular-identifier clustering-based TCR repertoire sequencing (MIDCIRS). What the research found in general, with its limitations: Naive libraries contained spiked-in Jurkat TCR RNA (roughly 10 copies' worth), which is not part of the donor repertoire. A single cell's worth of spiked-in Jurkat TCR RNA was reported detectable even among under 1.3 million naive CD8 T cells. Identical TCR molecules sharing a barcode could cause highly expanded clone sizes to be underestimated. Modeling indicated around 2.7 TCR RNA copies recovered per cell, compared with 9 to 10 by digital PCR, which implies a capture efficiency of around 30%. When barcode sub-clustering was left out, chimeric consensus sequences inflated TCR diversity, with chimeras reaching as high as 47%. In CMV-specific effector cells, over 99% of molecules were held by clones above 20 RNA copies, whereas under 1% of molecules were held by such clones in naive cells.

Receptor libraries were prepared by PCR. The instrument was a NextSeq 500. Preparation of bulk TCR libraries followed a previously described approach, with the TCR primers listed in Table S5. Purification of total RNA was performed with the Qiagen AllPrep DNA/RNA kit. Before analysis, reads from multiple sequencing runs of the same library were pooled. Processing in the source paper ran as follows. Reads were retained only if the reads had an exact TCR constant sequence, and the retained reads were trimmed to 150 nt and grouped according to their 12-nt molecular barcodes. Reads within each barcode group were sub-clustered using a 15% Levenshtein threshold, and quality-weighted consensus sequences were constructed for each RNA molecule. Non-functional sequences were filtered out, along with any lower-count sequence sitting one edit away from another sequence. On the basis of fitting two negative binomial distributions, barcode sub-clusters with fewer than 20% of the maximum read count were discarded. TCRdb's own reprocessing of the public reads used fastp at Q25 and MiXCR and kept productive beta chains. Merged by CDR3 protein, the rows form single entries marked with the most common genes and DNA. The V and J calls follow TCRdb's processing rather than the paper's. The sample table shows hundreds of thousands of distinct CDR3 sequences, and roughly 24% are seen once. The top ten clonotypes cover roughly 0.7% of the sample.

Libraries of naive CD8 T cells were generated from approximately 20,000 to 1,000,000 sorted cells, with 10%, 30% or 50% of the purified RNA used. On a BD FACSAria II, naive CD8 T cells were FACS-sorted as CD8+CD4-CCR7+CD45RA+ and collected into RLT Plus buffer. Detection sensitivity was tested by spiking Jurkat RNA equal to ten or so TCR copies' worth into samples containing roughly 19,000-1,000,000 naive CD8 T cells. CD8 T cells were enriched with RosetteSep CD8+ T Cell Enrichment Cocktail and Ficoll-Paque, followed by ACK red cell lysis. Deletion took 0 bases off V and 4 bases off J, with a span of 10 bases between the germline ends. As encoded in the germline V gene (reference sequence), CDR1 is DFQATT while CDR2 is SNEGSKA. Including cysteine and phenylalanine, the CDR3 has 13 amino acids. The retained sequence is limited to the CDR3, 39 bases, with the frame set at the first base.

Rearrangement joined TRBV20-1 to TRBJ2-7, and perhaps TRBD1 as D gene, on 6 matching bases. This TCR derives from a human donor in good health. Some libraries in this study had Jurkat cell RNA spiked in. The sequencing sample was made of naive CD8+ T cells from blood, with Jurkat cell RNA spiked in. The cell subset or site label, as the study defines it: FACS-sorted CD8+CD4-CCR7+CD45RA+ naive T cells. The base sequence is TGCAGTGCTAGAGAGGCAGGGGTTTACGAGCAGTACTTC. Translation gives CSAREAGVYEQYF.